Below are 17 T cell receptor beta chains sequenced from a single sample in a study of CD8+ T cells in alopecia areata. Treatment denoted: oral pan-JAK inhibitor, 5-10 mg twice daily. RNA was extracted and reverse transcribed into cDNA as the sequencing template. The table came from immunoSEQ multiplex PCR; TCRdb's copy has only in-frame clones and leaves some out. The table shows over 150,000 clones, with 55% to 70% occurring only once. The sequencing here drew on CD4+ T cells sorted from blood, taken at week 24, from a patient treated with tofacitinib. The origin of the receptors is a human donor with alopecia areata.

This clone has more than one count but fewer than ten. The chain is built from TRBV9 and TRBJ2-1; a possible D gene is TRBD1 (5 bases). Trimming took 4 bases from V and 10 from J, leaving 18 bases between them. CDR1 SGDLS and CDR2 YYNGEE come from the germline V gene. This CDR3 contains 14 residues. This CDR3 reads CASSWLPRVDEQFF. In nucleotides, the CDR3 is TGTGCCAGCAGCTGGTTACCCAGGGTGGACGAGCAGTTCTTC.

This chain connects TRBV28 to TRBJ2-4, with 11 bases lining up with TRBD2. Losses at the gene ends were 6 bases for V and 11 bases for J; bases not matched to a gene: 9. The CDR3 extends over 14 amino acids. CDR1 is MDHEN, CDR2 SYDVKM, per germline. The CDR3 nucleotides read TGTGCCAGCAGGAGATTAGCGGGAGGGCAACTTCAGTACTTC. Translation: CASRRLAGGQLQYF.

In the case of this clone: Other DNA sequences within the sample encode an identical CDR3. The DNA of the CDR3 is TGCAGCGTTGGGCAGGGGACTGGAAACACCATATATTTT. This translates into CSVGQGTGNTIYF. The V gene is TRBV29-1, the J gene TRBJ1-3; tentative D call: TRBD1 (6 bases). Between the trimmed V and J ends, which lost 4 bases and 2 bases, there was a span of 9 bases. The germline gives CDR1 SQVTM, CDR2 ANQGSEA. This CDR3 has 13 amino acids.

The V and J genes are TRBV27 and TRBJ2-5; TRBD2 agrees at 10 bases. V was clipped by 0 bases and J by 7 bases; unmatched bases: 8. Germline assignment: CDR1 MNHEY and CDR2 SMNVEV (reference sequence). CDR3 length: 16 amino acids. The chain's CDR3 is CASSLSTPASGGTQYF. CDR3 coding DNA: TGTGCCAGCAGTTTATCGACCCCGGCTAGCGGGGGGACCCAGTACTTC.

This clone was counted many times. The rearrangement links TRBV5-1 to TRBJ1-1; D is ambiguous. The CDR3 runs to 13 residues. The ends were cut back, 4 bases at V and 7 bases at J, with 14 bases in the middle. The germline V gene has CDR1 SGHRS and CDR2 YFSETQ. CDR3 loop: CASSAGADGEAFF. The CDR3 DNA follows: TGCGCCAGCAGCGCTGGAGCCGACGGTGAAGCTTTCTTT.

The chain combines TRBV25-1 with TRBJ2-5; the D is unclear. The CDR3 spans 14 residues. V lost 5 bases and J lost 0, with 10 bases in between. The germline gives CDR1 MGHDK, CDR2 SYGVNS. Written as DNA, the CDR3 is TGTGCCAGCAGTCTAAGCCGGGACCAAGAGACCCAGTACTTC. This encodes CASSLSRDQETQYF.

CDR3 DNA sequence: TGTGCCAGCAGCTTAATGGGACTGAGTTCCTACGAGCAGTACTTC. Protein sequence: CASSLMGLSSYEQYF. The chain couples TRBV5-6 to TRBJ2-7; perhaps TRBD2 as D (6 bases). V lost 2 bases and J lost 1, with 13 bases in between. This CDR3 has 15 residues. Germline CDR1 reads SGHDT; CDR2 reads YYEEEE.

This chain uses TRBV19 with TRBJ2-5, with D tentatively TRBD1 (5 bases). The CDR3 runs 15 residues. Trimming took 3 bases from V and 4 from J, leaving 15 bases between them. Germline V gene sequence: CDR1 LNHDA, CDR2 SQIVND (reference sequence). CDR3 in amino acids: CASSIQGTPGETQYF. In nucleotides, the CDR3 is TGTGCCAGTAGTATTCAGGGCACCCCGGGAGAGACCCAGTACTTC.

The rearrangement joins TRBV5-1 to TRBJ1-2; 10 nucleotides align to TRBD1. With V trimmed by 0 bases and J by 6 bases, 14 bases remained unmatched. CDR3 size: 18 residues. Germline CDR1 reads SGHRS; CDR2 reads YFSETQ. This chain's CDR3 is CASSLVGTGVAGVDGYTF. The CDR3 DNA sequence: TGCGCCAGCAGCTTGGTTGGGACAGGGGTAGCAGGAGTCGATGGCTACACCTTC.

The V and J genes are TRBV25-1 and TRBJ2-3, with D possibly being TRBD2 (6 bases). The V end lost 2 bases, the J end lost 2 bases, and 17 bases lay between the germline ends. Germline-derived CDR1 and CDR2 are MGHDK and SYGVNS. This CDR3 has 17 amino acids. DNA for the CDR3: TGTGCCAGCAGTGAAATGGGGCTAGCGACCAACACAGATACGCAGTATTTT. Amino acids: CASSEMGLATNTDTQYF.

This clone showed up just once. The CDR3 loop is CASSATGGPEEQYF. CDR3 DNA: TGTGCCAGCAGCGCGACGGGGGGGCCGGAAGAGCAGTACTTC. The chain couples TRBV7-9 to TRBJ2-7; 8 bases match TRBD2. After removal of 5 bases from V and 7 bases from J, the junction contained 10 bases not matched to a gene. The CDR3 consists of 14 residues. Germline V gene lookup returns CDR1 SEHNR and CDR2 FQNEAQ (reference sequence).

This clone was detected only a few times. The rearrangement links TRBV2 to TRBJ1-2; TRBD1 aligns across 10 bases. This CDR3 contains 14 residues. CDR1 and CDR2 (germline): SNHLY, FYNNEI. J gave up 7 bases and V 3 bases, and 5 bases lay outside the gene matches. The CDR3 loop reads CASSEGQGIGGYTF. The CDR3 region has the DNA TGTGCCAGCAGTGAGGGACAGGGGATAGGTGGCTACACCTTC.

This chain's CDR3 is CASSELAGGGETQYF. Written as DNA, the CDR3 is TGTGCCAGCAGTGAACTAGCGGGAGGGGGAGAGACCCAGTACTTC. The chain is built from TRBV2 and TRBJ2-5; 12 bases are shared with TRBD2. This CDR3 has 15 amino acids. Per germline, CDR1 SNHLY and CDR2 FYNNEI. The V segment lost 2 bases and the J segment 4 bases; nucleotides outside the gene matches: 2.

This clone showed up just a few times. Other DNA sequences in the sample encode the same CDR3. This chain uses TRBV29-1 with TRBJ2-7; the match to TRBD1 covers 9 bases. V lost 6 bases and J lost 0; bases outside the gene matches: 9. The CDR3 spans 15 residues. Germline V gene sequence: CDR1 SQVTM, CDR2 ANQGSEA. The DNA for the CDR3 is TGCAGCGTCTCCCCACCGGGACAGGGCTCCTACGAGCAGTACTTC. It specifies CSVSPPGQGSYEQYF.

This clone was detected only a few times. The chain carries TRBV29-1 and TRBJ2-5, with unresolved D. The tail of the sequence fits TRBJ2-7 better, so the J call may be wrong. CDR1 and CDR2 (germline): SQVTM, ANQGSEA. This CDR3 contains 13 residues. Here the CDR3 DNA reads TGCAGCGTTGATGCGCAGCACTCCTACGAGCAGTACTTC. This gives the protein CSVDAQHSYEQYF.

The chain employs TRBV27 and TRBJ1-1; 10 nucleotides agree with TRBD1. Trimming took 6 bases from V and 4 from J; bases not matched to a gene: 2. The CDR3 spans 13 residues. Germline CDR1 is MNHEY and CDR2 is SMNVEV (reference sequence). The DNA for the CDR3 is TGTGCCAGCAGAAGGACAGGGGGCACTGAAGCTTTCTTT. Encoded protein: CASRRTGGTEAFF.

About this clone itself: Different DNA sequences within this sample yield the same CDR3. The DNA of the CDR3 is TGTGCCAGCAGTTACGACAGTAATCAGCCCCAGCATTTT. Protein sequence: CASSYDSNQPQHF. V is TRBV6-5 and J is TRBJ1-5, with a possible D match to TRBD1 (5 bases). Trimming stripped 2 bases from V and 4 bases from J, with 6 bases between. CDR3 length: 13 residues. The germline gives CDR1 MNHEY, CDR2 SVGAGI.